This TCR beta chain was captured in a study of human T cells and chemical hapten exposure (dated by TCRdb to the early 2020s). Notes on the research overall: For sensitization, 2% DPC in acetone was applied to a 2 cm by 2 cm area of upper inner arm skin. Patients additionally received weekly therapeutic DPC doses to the scalp throughout the roughly 23-week study period. The libraries were sequenced as a pool, and the TCR yield per sample differed mostly because of small variations in library volumes within the pool. Most of the patients in the cohort were female, and the cohort covered alopecia areata with under or over 50% scalp involvement, alopecia totalis and alopecia universalis. Blood samples were taken from patients before sensitization (week 0) and then at 2, 6 and about 24 weeks after DPC sensitization. Twenty-nine alopecia patients provided blood for TCR sequencing at one to four time points (pre-sensitization, 2, 6 and 24 weeks). This study followed changes in the peripheral blood TCR repertoire in vivo during primary and secondary sensitization of alopecia patients to the hapten diphenylcyclopropenone (DPC). Patch testing on the upper back used Finn chambers containing 0.01% DPC, with scoring done after 6 days according to International Contact Dermatitis Research Group standards.

The research as a whole found: All patients had alopecia, a presumed autoimmune disease, so their immune response might differ from that of healthy individuals. After repeated subsampling, the strength of the expansion versus patch-test correlation and the threshold at which it became significant changed. DPC sensitization did not change how many TCRs were above 1 in 1000 frequency, and no evidence was found of alterations in global repertoire structure. Patch test score was positively correlated with the number of PT1 expanded TCRs, with significance at thresholds 8, 16 and 32 but not at 4. Expanded TCRs formed significantly more large CDR3 similarity clusters than pre-sensitization or healthy control sets, consistent with antigen-driven responses.

The intended sense of this specimen's time point label: patch test 1, 2 weeks after DPC sensitization. Read against the paper, the sample's treatment or condition label means: therapeutic diphenylcyclopropenone sensitization with weekly scalp DPC. At each patch-test visit, blood was drawn before the patch test was applied. Patients were eligible if aged 18 to 70, diagnosed with alopecia and judged suitable for DPC therapy, and pregnant patients were excluded. Total RNA was extracted from unfractionated whole blood collected in Tempus Blood RNA tubes. Library creation used RACE. For sequencing, a NextSeq 500 was employed. During library preparation, unique molecular identifiers were attached to individual cDNA molecules so that TCRs could be counted quantitatively and reproducibly. Each blood RNA sample was used to sequence both TCR alpha and TCR beta chains. The original methods were these. Samples had a median of approximately 96,000 TCRs, with a range from about 23,224 to 700,000. The Decombinator software suite was used to annotate V, J and CDR3 in the TCR reads. To make PS versus PT1 abundance plots, every sample was subsampled to the same number of TCRs (28,000). TCRs were defined as expanded if absent before sensitization and observed at least eight times at the 2-week time point. The public reads were reprocessed in TCRdb via fastp at Q25 and MiXCR, keeping in-frame beta chains. Entries that share a CDR3 protein sequence are merged under the most common genes and DNA. In this record, the V and J calls reflect TCRdb's handling and not the investigators' own analysis. The sample table contains 380,000 or so distinct CDR3 sequences; only one count was recorded for 4.8% of them. Of the sample, 2% to 2.5% is held by the ten largest clones.

About this clonotype itself: Its antigen target is currently unknown. Base qualities were left out, and no much larger clone turns up one base away.

V is clipped by 2 bases and J by 0 bases, and the sequence between their germline boundaries is 17 bases long. The CDR3 sequence holds 17 residues, the cysteine and phenylalanine included. The sequence is cut down to CDR3 DNA, 51 bases in frame from base 1. According to the germline V gene, CDR1 reads SQVTM and CDR2 reads ANQGSEA. This clonotype originated in a woman aged 45-59 years with alopecia areata. Some clones in this sample may be carry-over from other donors' samples. This sequence uses TRBV29-1 and TRBJ2-1; a confident D gene designation cannot be given. Sequenced here: whole blood, sampled in connection with sensitization to the hapten diphenylcyclopropenone (DPC). This receptor has the CDR3 CSVEPQALYSSYNEQFF. The DNA reads as follows: TGCAGCGTTGAACCACAAGCACTCTATAGCTCCTACAATGAGCAGTTCTTC.